This T cell receptor beta chain was found in a study of blood T cell repertoires in COVID-19. TCRdb keeps only in-frame clones here, not all; method: immunoSEQ multiplex PCR. The sample has a few hundred thousand clones, approximately 91% seen once. Recruitment covered about two dozen US areas and drew participants whose ages spanned about 18 to 100 years. Cohort 3 recovery required two negative PCRs, clearance, or symptom resolution. The germline gives CDR1 SGHTS, CDR2 YDEGEE. The CDR3 consists of 15 residues. With respect to this clone: Sequence at one end of the junction differs from germline and may be a read error.

The receptor's source is a woman aged 55-69 years who had recovered from COVID-19. V and J are TRBV5-8 and TRBJ2-2; the match to TRBD1 covers 9 bases. The sample was PBMCs or T cells enriched from blood (not recorded which). CDR3: CASSPGQGSTEELFF. CDR3 coding DNA: TGTGCCAGCAGCCCTGGACAGGGGAGCACCGAGGAGCTGTTTTTT.